A selection of T cell receptor beta chains follows, all from one sample in a study of OX40 agonist ivuxolimab in advanced cancers. The method was immunoSEQ multiplex PCR; TCRdb's version includes in-frame clones alone and lacks a portion of them. The sample carries about 81,000 clones, more than 85% recorded once. The sample consisted of CD4+ or CD8+ T cells sorted from blood, taken in a trial of the OX40 agonist ivuxolimab. Every receptor here comes from an adult with an advanced solid tumor such as melanoma, head and neck, liver or kidney cancer. Both conserved end residues are part of each CDR3. A D gene is named only where the DNA matches it firmly. Expanded clones get a size class; other rows say once, few or many, or leave the size out.

j_gene | abundance | v_gene | d_gene | CDR3nt | CDR3aa
TRBJ1-5 | . | TRBV28 | . | TGTGCCAGCAGTTTAGACCCAGGACAGAGCAATCAGCCCCAGCATTTT | CASSLDPGQSNQPQHF
TRBJ2-2 | . | TRBV19 | . | TGTGCCAGTAGTTTGGGGTTATACACCGGGGAGCTGTTTTTT | CASSLGLYTGELFF
TRBJ2-5 | . | TRBV7-2 | TRBD2 | TGTGCCAGCAGCTCCGCTAGCGGGGGGGCAGAGACCCAGTACTTC | CASSSASGGAETQYF
TRBJ2-7 | once | TRBV4-3 | . | TGCGCCAGCAGCCAAGAGGGGGGCCAATACGAGCAGTACTTC | CASSQEGGQYEQYF
TRBJ2-7 | . | TRBV19 | . | TGTGCCAGTAGTGGGACACTTATAGACGAGCAGTACTTC | CASSGTLIDEQYF
TRBJ2-7 | . | TRBV7-6 | . | TGTGCCAGCAGCTTACCCGAGCGGCAAGGGGCCTACGAGCAGTACTTC | CASSLPERQGAYEQYF
TRBJ2-1 | . | TRBV4-3 | . | TGCGCCAGCAGCCAAGGTGGACACCAACGAGATGAGCAGTTCTTC | CASSQGGHQRDEQFF
TRBJ2-6 | . | TRBV5-6 | . | TGTGCCAGCAGCTTCAGTAACCCTATCTCTGGGGCCAACGTCCTGACTTTC | CASSFSNPISGANVLTF
TRBJ1-1 | . | TRBV27 | TRBD1 | TGTGCCAGCAGTTTACTCAAGACAGGGGGGACGAACACTGAAGCTTTCTTT | CASSLLKTGGTNTEAFF
TRBJ2-3 | . | TRBV7-9 | . | TGTGCCAGCGTAGCTTCCTCTCCCTCTCCAGTCTTGGGCACAGATACGCAGTATTTT | CASVASSPSPVLGTDTQYF
TRBJ1-1 | once | TRBV4-1 | . | TGCGCCAGCAGCCGGGGGGAGACTGAAGCTTTCTTT | CASSRGETEAFF
TRBJ1-4 | . | TRBV19 | . | TGTGCCAGTAGTAACACAGGGAGGGCTAATGAAAAACTGTTTTTT | CASSNTGRANEKLFF
TRBJ2-1 | . | TRBV7-6 | . | TGTGCCAGCAGCGGCCTGACGCCTGAGCAGTTCTTC | CASSGLTPEQFF
TRBJ2-1 | . | TRBV7-6 | . | TGTGCCAGCAGCTCGTTATGGGACTCGTACAATGAGCAGTTCTTC | CASSSLWDSYNEQFF
TRBJ2-1 | . | TRBV5-6 | TRBD2 | TGTGCCAGCAGCTTGGTAGTAGCGGGAGTTGAGGAGCAGTTCTTC | CASSLVVAGVEEQFF
TRBJ2-3 | once | TRBV4-2 | . | TGTGCCAGCAGCCAAGAAGGGACTCTAGCCCTCACAGATACGCAGTATTTT | CASSQEGTLALTDTQYF
TRBJ2-2 | . | TRBV15 | TRBD1 | TGTGCCACCAGCAGCGACAGGGGAATGACCGGGGAGCTGTTTTTT | CATSSDRGMTGELFF
TRBJ2-7 | . | TRBV14 | . | TGTGCCAGCAGCCACGATCAGGGCGCATTGTACGAGCAGTACTTC | CASSHDQGALYEQYF
TRBJ1-2 | once | TRBV16 | TRBD1 | TGTGCCAGCAGCCCCGAACCGGGACAGGGAGGCTACACCTTC | CASSPEPGQGGYTF
TRBJ2-1 | . | TRBV4-1 | TRBD2 | TGCGCCAGCAGCCACCACGGGGGGACGACCTACAATGAGCAGTTCTTC | CASSHHGGTTYNEQFF
TRBJ2-3 | . | TRBV9 | TRBD2 | TGTGCCAGCAGCGTAGAGGCGGGAGGGGCAGATACGCAGTATTTT | CASSVEAGGADTQYF
TRBJ2-7 | . | TRBV28 | TRBD1 | TGTGCCAGCAGGGGACAGGGTAGAGCCTCCCACGAGCAGTACTTC | CASRGQGRASHEQYF
TRBJ2-5 | . | TRBV5-6 | . | TGTGCCAGCAGCCTGGTGGGGGCAGGGGAGACCCAGTACTTC | CASSLVGAGETQYF